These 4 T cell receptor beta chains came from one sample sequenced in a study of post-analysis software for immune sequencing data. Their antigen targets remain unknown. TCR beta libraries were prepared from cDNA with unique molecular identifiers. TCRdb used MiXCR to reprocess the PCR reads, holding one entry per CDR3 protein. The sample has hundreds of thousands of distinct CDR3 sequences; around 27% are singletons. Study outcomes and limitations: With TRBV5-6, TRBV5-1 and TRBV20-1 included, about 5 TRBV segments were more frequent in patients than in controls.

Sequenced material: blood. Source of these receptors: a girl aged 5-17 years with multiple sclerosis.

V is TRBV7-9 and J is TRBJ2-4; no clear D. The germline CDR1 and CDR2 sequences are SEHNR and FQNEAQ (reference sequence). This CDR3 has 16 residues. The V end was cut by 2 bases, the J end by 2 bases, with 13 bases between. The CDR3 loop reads CASSLYPRNSKNIQYF. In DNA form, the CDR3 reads TGTGCCAGCAGCTTATATCCCAGGAACTCCAAAAACATTCAGTACTTC.

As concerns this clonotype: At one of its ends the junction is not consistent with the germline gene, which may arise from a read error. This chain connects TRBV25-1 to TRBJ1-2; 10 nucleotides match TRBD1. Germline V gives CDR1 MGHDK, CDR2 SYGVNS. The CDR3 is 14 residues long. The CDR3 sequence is CASAPTGGWSGHTF. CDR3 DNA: TGTGCCAGCGCCCCGACAGGGGGCTGGAGTGGCCACACCTTC.

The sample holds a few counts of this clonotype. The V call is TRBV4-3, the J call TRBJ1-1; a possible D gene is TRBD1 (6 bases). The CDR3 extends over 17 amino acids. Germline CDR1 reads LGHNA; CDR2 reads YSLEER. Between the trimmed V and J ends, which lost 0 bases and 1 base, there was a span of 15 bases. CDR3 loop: CASSQDRVARGNTEAFF. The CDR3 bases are TGCGCCAGCAGCCAAGATAGAGTTGCCAGGGGGAACACTGAAGCTTTCTTT.

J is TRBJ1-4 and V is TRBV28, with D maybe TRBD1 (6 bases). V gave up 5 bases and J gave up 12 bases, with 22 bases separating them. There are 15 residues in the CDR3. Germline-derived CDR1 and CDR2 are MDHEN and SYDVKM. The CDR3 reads CASSPSGGRRGELFF. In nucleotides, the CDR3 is TGTGCCAGCAGTCCCAGCGGGGGGCGCCGAGGGGAACTGTTTTTT.